This TCR beta chain was retrieved from a study of cytomegalovirus exposure and HLA in healthy donors. The PCR employed 60 Vbeta primers together with 13 Jbeta primers. TCRdb's table, derived via immunoSEQ multiplex PCR, lists solely in-frame clones and lacks some. There are about 150,000 clones in the sample; 65% to 80% occur only once, and about 3.4% lies in the top ten. This CDR3 region has 18 residues. J was trimmed by 3 bases and V by 4 bases; bases with no gene match: 15. Germline V CDR1 and CDR2: SGHRS, YFSETQ. Sequenced sample: PBMCs. The source is a woman aged 45-65 years in good health and CMV-seropositive. The chain carries TRBV5-1 and TRBJ1-4, with 7 bases lining up with TRBD1. The CDR3: CASSAPLGGEVPNEKLFF. Written as DNA, the CDR3 is TGCGCCAGCAGCGCCCCTCTAGGGGGCGAAGTTCCTAATGAAAAACTGTTTTTT.